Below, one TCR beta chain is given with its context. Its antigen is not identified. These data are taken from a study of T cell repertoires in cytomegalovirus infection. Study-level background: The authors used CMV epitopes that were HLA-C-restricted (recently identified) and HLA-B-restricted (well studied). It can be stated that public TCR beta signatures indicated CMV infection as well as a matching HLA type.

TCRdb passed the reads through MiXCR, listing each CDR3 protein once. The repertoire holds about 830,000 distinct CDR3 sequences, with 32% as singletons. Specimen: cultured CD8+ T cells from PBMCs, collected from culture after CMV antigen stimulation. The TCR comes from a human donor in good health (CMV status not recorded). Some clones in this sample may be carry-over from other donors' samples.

The DNA of the CDR3 is TGCGCCAGCAGCTTGGCCGCAGGGGCTCAGGACGAGCAGTACGTC. It yields the protein CASSLAAGAQDEQYV. The chain has TRBV5-1 and TRBJ2-7, with D perhaps TRBD1 (6 bases). The ends were cut back, 0 bases at V and 5 bases at J, with 15 bases in the middle. The CDR3 spans 15 residues. CDR1 is SGHRS, CDR2 YFSETQ, per germline.